Listed below are T cell receptor beta chains from one sample, sequenced in a study of T-cell memory formation after mild COVID-19. TCRdb redid the calling of the 5' RACE reads with MiXCR, one entry per CDR3 protein. The sample yields 190,000 or so distinct CDR3 sequences, about 10% seen once. Sequenced sample: PBMCs or a T cell subset sorted from them (not recorded which). Receptor source: a man younger than 30 who had mild COVID-19 (a few samples of this study predate the infection). Cell type and time point are not known. Each CDR3 is given with its conserved first and last residue. A D gene is named only where the DNA matches it firmly. Clone size is given for some rows only: seen once, a few or many times, or a class if the clone is expanded.

cdr3_aa: CASSRPGTVSDTQYF
cdr3_nt: TGCGCCAGCAGCCGTCCCGGGACAGTTTCAGATACGCAGTATTTT
v_call: TRBV4-1
clone_size: many
j_call: TRBJ2-3
d_call: TRBD1

cdr3_aa: CASSFDGYQPQHF
cdr3_nt: TGCGCCAGCAGCTTTGACGGGTATCAGCCCCAGCATTTT
v_call: TRBV5-1
clone_size: NA
j_call: TRBJ1-5
d_call: NA

cdr3_aa: CSAKGGLGTGELFF
cdr3_nt: TGCAGCGCCAAAGGGGGGCTTGGCACCGGGGAGCTGTTTTTT
v_call: TRBV29-1
clone_size: NA
j_call: TRBJ2-2
d_call: NA

cdr3_aa: CASSSPGAGGSPLHF
cdr3_nt: TGTGCCAGCAGCTCACCTGGGGCAGGAGGATCACCCCTCCACTTT
v_call: TRBV3-1
clone_size: NA
j_call: TRBJ1-6
d_call: NA

cdr3_aa: CAIGEQGVGNQPQHF
cdr3_nt: TGTGCCATCGGGGAGCAGGGTGTCGGCAATCAGCCCCAGCATTTT
v_call: TRBV10-3
clone_size: NA
j_call: TRBJ1-5
d_call: NA

cdr3_aa: CASSHRNGNYGYTF
cdr3_nt: TGCGCCAGCAGCCACAGAAACGGGAACTATGGCTACACCTTC
v_call: TRBV4-3
clone_size: NA
j_call: TRBJ1-2
d_call: NA

cdr3_aa: CASSPQGIMNTEAFF
cdr3_nt: TGCGCCAGCAGCCCCCAGGGGATCATGAACACTGAAGCTTTCTTT
v_call: TRBV4-3
clone_size: few
j_call: TRBJ1-1
d_call: NA

cdr3_aa: CSAHTGWGDIQYF
cdr3_nt: TGCAGCGCCCATACGGGTTGGGGGGACATTCAGTACTTC
v_call: TRBV29-1
clone_size: NA
j_call: TRBJ2-4
d_call: NA

cdr3_aa: CAWNPSGQETQYF
cdr3_nt: TGTGCCTGGAATCCTAGCGGACAAGAGACCCAGTACTTC
v_call: TRBV30
clone_size: few
j_call: TRBJ2-5
d_call: TRBD2

cdr3_aa: CASSLTGAPETQYF
cdr3_nt: TGTGCCAGCAGCTTGACAGGGGCCCCCGAGACCCAGTACTTC
v_call: TRBV5-4
clone_size: NA
j_call: TRBJ2-5
d_call: TRBD1

cdr3_aa: CASSLSSSSTEAFF
cdr3_nt: TGTGCCAGCAGTTTAAGTTCCTCTAGCACTGAAGCTTTCTTT
v_call: TRBV12-3/TRBV12-4
clone_size: NA
j_call: TRBJ1-1
d_call: NA

cdr3_aa: CASREPYEQYF
cdr3_nt: TGCGCCAGCAGAGAGCCTTACGAGCAGTACTTC
v_call: TRBV23-1
clone_size: few
j_call: TRBJ2-7
d_call: NA

cdr3_aa: CASSRDSKNIQYF
cdr3_nt: TGTGCCAGCTCCAGGGACTCCAAAAACATTCAGTACTTC
v_call: TRBV18
clone_size: few
j_call: TRBJ2-4
d_call: NA

cdr3_aa: CASSFNRGEETQYF
cdr3_nt: TGTGCCAGCAGCTTCAACAGGGGAGAGGAGACCCAGTACTTC
v_call: TRBV7-2
clone_size: NA
j_call: TRBJ2-5
d_call: TRBD1

cdr3_aa: CASSQDGRSGGGTQDTQYF
cdr3_nt: TGTGCCAGCAGCCAAGATGGTAGGAGCGGGGGGGGTACCCAAGATACGCAGTATTTT
v_call: TRBV4-2
clone_size: few
j_call: TRBJ2-3
d_call: TRBD2

cdr3_aa: CASSYGRLNGETQYF
cdr3_nt: TGTGCCAGCAGTTACGGCAGGTTAAACGGCGAGACCCAGTACTTC
v_call: TRBV6-5
clone_size: NA
j_call: TRBJ2-5
d_call: NA

cdr3_aa: CASSARGTTPGTDTQYF
cdr3_nt: TGTGCCAGCAGTGCCCGGGGCACTACACCTGGCACAGATACGCAGTATTTT
v_call: TRBV27
clone_size: few
j_call: TRBJ2-3
d_call: NA

cdr3_aa: CSAKGGADEQFF
cdr3_nt: TGCAGTGCTAAGGGGGGGGCCGATGAGCAGTTCTTC
v_call: TRBV20-1
clone_size: few
j_call: TRBJ2-1
d_call: NA

cdr3_aa: CASSVVQETQYF
cdr3_nt: TGTGCCAGCAGTGTGGTCCAAGAGACCCAGTACTTC
v_call: TRBV6-1
clone_size: NA
j_call: TRBJ2-5
d_call: NA

cdr3_aa: CASSLYTGGMDEKLFF
cdr3_nt: TGTGCCAGCAGCTTATACACAGGTGGGATGGATGAAAAACTGTTTTTT
v_call: TRBV7-2
clone_size: few
j_call: TRBJ1-4
d_call: NA

cdr3_aa: CASSSWTGVTYEQYF
cdr3_nt: TGTGCCAGCAGTTCATGGACAGGGGTAACCTACGAGCAGTACTTC
v_call: TRBV12-3/TRBV12-4
clone_size: NA
j_call: TRBJ2-7
d_call: TRBD1

cdr3_aa: CASSPTVYSYTF
cdr3_nt: TGTGCCAGCAGCCCGACAGTCTACAGCTACACCTTC
v_call: TRBV7-9
clone_size: few
j_call: TRBJ1-2
d_call: NA

cdr3_aa: CASRKGQGLETQYF
cdr3_nt: TGTGCCAGCAGAAAAGGACAGGGACTGGAGACCCAGTACTTC
v_call: TRBV3-1
clone_size: few
j_call: TRBJ2-5
d_call: TRBD1

cdr3_aa: CASSQESAARGRAQYF
cdr3_nt: TGCGCCAGCAGCCAAGAGTCGGCGGCGCGGGGGAGGGCCCAGTACTTC
v_call: TRBV4-1
clone_size: many
j_call: TRBJ2-5
d_call: TRBD2

cdr3_aa: CASGPRVPGQVYYEQYF
cdr3_nt: TGTGCTAGTGGTCCACGAGTTCCGGGACAGGTATACTACGAGCAGTACTTC
v_call: TRBV12-5
clone_size: NA
j_call: TRBJ2-7
d_call: TRBD1

cdr3_aa: CASSLEYEQFF
cdr3_nt: TGCGCCAGCAGCTTGGAATATGAGCAGTTCTTC
v_call: TRBV5-1
clone_size: few
j_call: TRBJ2-1
d_call: NA

cdr3_aa: CASSQEATFGTQYF
cdr3_nt: TGCGCCAGCAGCCAAGAGGCGACTTTCGGGACCCAGTACTTC
v_call: TRBV4-1
clone_size: few
j_call: TRBJ2-5
d_call: NA

cdr3_aa: CASSSGPGTDTQYF
cdr3_nt: TGCGCCAGCAGCTCGGGACCAGGCACAGATACGCAGTATTTT
v_call: TRBV5-1
clone_size: many
j_call: TRBJ2-3
d_call: NA

cdr3_aa: CASSMGQVNTEAFF
cdr3_nt: TGTGCCAGCAGCATGGGACAGGTGAACACTGAAGCTTTCTTT
v_call: TRBV7-2
clone_size: few
j_call: TRBJ1-1
d_call: TRBD1

cdr3_aa: CASSPNGQGGGYTF
cdr3_nt: TGTGCCAGCTCACCTAATGGACAGGGTGGAGGCTACACCTTC
v_call: TRBV18
clone_size: many
j_call: TRBJ1-2
d_call: TRBD1

cdr3_aa: CASYRTFRTDTQYF
cdr3_nt: TGCGCCAGCTACCGGACGTTTCGCACAGATACGCAGTATTTT
v_call: TRBV5-1
clone_size: NA
j_call: TRBJ2-3
d_call: NA

cdr3_aa: CASSPANSDTQYF
cdr3_nt: TGTGCCAGCAGTCCCGCTAACTCCGATACGCAGTATTTT
v_call: TRBV27
clone_size: many
j_call: TRBJ2-3
d_call: NA

cdr3_aa: CAKTGDQPQHF
cdr3_nt: TGTGCCAAGACAGGGGATCAGCCCCAGCATTTT
v_call: TRBV24-1
clone_size: many
j_call: TRBJ1-5
d_call: TRBD1

cdr3_aa: CASRTSYNSPLHF
cdr3_nt: TGTGCCAGCAGGACTTCGTATAATTCACCCCTCCACTTT
v_call: TRBV28
clone_size: NA
j_call: TRBJ1-6
d_call: NA

cdr3_aa: CSAKDTGQAGYGYTF
cdr3_nt: TGCAGTGCCAAGGATACGGGACAGGCGGGCTATGGCTACACCTTC
v_call: TRBV20-1
clone_size: few
j_call: TRBJ1-2
d_call: TRBD1

cdr3_aa: CSASGGGFQETQYF
cdr3_nt: TGCAGTGCTAGTGGAGGGGGCTTCCAAGAGACCCAGTACTTC
v_call: TRBV20-1
clone_size: NA
j_call: TRBJ2-5
d_call: NA

cdr3_aa: CASSYQGGRTEAFF
cdr3_nt: TGTGCCAGCAGTTATCAAGGGGGAAGGACTGAAGCTTTCTTT
v_call: TRBV6-6
clone_size: NA
j_call: TRBJ1-1
d_call: NA

cdr3_aa: CASSVTGAGETQYF
cdr3_nt: TGCGCCAGCAGCGTGACAGGGGCAGGAGAGACCCAGTACTTC
v_call: TRBV5-1
clone_size: few
j_call: TRBJ2-5
d_call: TRBD1

cdr3_aa: CASSFSGATGELFF
cdr3_nt: TGTGCCAGCAGCTTTAGCGGGGCCACCGGGGAGCTGTTTTTT
v_call: TRBV7-9
clone_size: NA
j_call: TRBJ2-2
d_call: TRBD2

cdr3_aa: CASSQATLAGGTDTQYF
cdr3_nt: TGCGCCAGCAGCCAAGCGACCCTAGCGGGAGGCACAGATACGCAGTATTTT
v_call: TRBV4-3
clone_size: NA
j_call: TRBJ2-3
d_call: TRBD2

cdr3_aa: CASSSPAGAPSGNTIYF
cdr3_nt: TGTGCCAGCAGTTCCCCCGCAGGAGCTCCCTCTGGAAACACCATATATTTT
v_call: TRBV28
clone_size: NA
j_call: TRBJ1-3
d_call: NA

cdr3_aa: CASSFRPGLSAKFF
cdr3_nt: TGTGCCAGCAGCTTCCGTCCGGGACTCAGCGCCAAGTTCTTC
v_call: TRBV7-9
clone_size: few
j_call: TRBJ2-1
d_call: NA

cdr3_aa: CSVVSSNEQFF
cdr3_nt: TGCAGCGTTGTATCATCCAATGAGCAGTTCTTC
v_call: TRBV29-1
clone_size: NA
j_call: TRBJ2-1
d_call: NA

cdr3_aa: CSSRGPSTDTQYF
cdr3_nt: TGCAGTAGCAGGGGTCCGAGCACAGATACGCAGTATTTT
v_call: TRBV29-1
clone_size: few
j_call: TRBJ2-3
d_call: NA

cdr3_aa: CASSEGGGGLLAKNIQYF
cdr3_nt: TGTGCCAGCAGCGAGGGAGGTGGGGGACTTTTAGCCAAAAACATTCAGTACTTC
v_call: TRBV9
clone_size: few
j_call: TRBJ2-4
d_call: NA

cdr3_aa: CSARGGYEKLFF
cdr3_nt: TGCAGTGCTAGAGGAGGGTATGAAAAACTGTTTTTT
v_call: TRBV20-1
clone_size: NA
j_call: TRBJ1-4
d_call: NA

cdr3_aa: CASSPSGLAAFF
cdr3_nt: TGTGCCAGCAGCCCCAGTGGGCTGGCTGCGTTCTTC
v_call: TRBV7-6
clone_size: NA
j_call: TRBJ2-1
d_call: NA

cdr3_aa: CASSSGTSQVTQYF
cdr3_nt: TGCGCCAGCAGCTCCGGGACTTCTCAGGTCACGCAGTATTTT
v_call: TRBV5-1
clone_size: many
j_call: TRBJ2-3
d_call: NA